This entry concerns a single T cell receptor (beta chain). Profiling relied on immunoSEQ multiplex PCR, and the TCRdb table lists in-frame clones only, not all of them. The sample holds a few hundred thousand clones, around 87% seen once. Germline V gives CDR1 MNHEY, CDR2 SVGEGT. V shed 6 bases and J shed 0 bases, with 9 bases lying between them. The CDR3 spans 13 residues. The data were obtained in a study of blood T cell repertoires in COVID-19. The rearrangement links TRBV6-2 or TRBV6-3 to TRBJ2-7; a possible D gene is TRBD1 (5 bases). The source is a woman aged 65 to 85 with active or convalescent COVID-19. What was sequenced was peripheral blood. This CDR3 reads CASSQGVSYEQYF. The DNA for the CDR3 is TGTGCCAGCAGCCAAGGGGTCTCCTACGAGCAGTACTTC.